These 7 T cell receptor beta chains came from one sample sequenced in a study of blood T cell repertoires in COVID-19. Clones were sequenced by immunoSEQ multiplex PCR, and TCRdb holds only the in-frame ones, with some missing. This table has around 300,000 clones, approximately 86% appearing once. The sequenced sample was peripheral blood. These receptors came from a woman in her 70s with COVID-19, enrolled during active disease.

The rearrangement uses TRBV12-3 or TRBV12-4 and TRBJ2-3; D perhaps matches TRBD1 (6 bases). The CDR3 consists of 13 residues. Trimming pared 10 bases from V and 2 bases from J, leaving 13 bases between. CDR3 nucleotide sequence: TGTGCCACCAGGGCAGGGGTCACAGATACGCAGTATTTT. This translates into CATRAGVTDTQYF.

The rearrangement joins TRBV18 to TRBJ1-1, with a weak D call TRBD1 (6 bases). V was clipped by 3 bases and J by 3 bases, with 20 bases between them. Germline-derived CDR1 and CDR2 are KGHSH and LQKENI. CDR3 size: 17 residues. The CDR3 DNA reads as TGTGCCAGCTCACCTCTTCCTACGGGACAATCGTACACTGAAGCTTTCTTT. Protein: CASSPLPTGQSYTEAFF.

The genes are TRBV11-2 and TRBJ2-2, with D unclear. V was trimmed by 0 bases and J by 5 bases, leaving 4 bases between them. The germline CDR1 and CDR2 sequences are SGHAT and FQNNGV. This CDR3 contains 13 residues. This chain's CDR3 is CASSLDRTGELFF. CDR3 coding DNA: TGTGCCAGCAGCTTAGATCGGACCGGGGAGCTGTTTTTT.

The rearrangement joins TRBV27 to TRBJ2-1; TRBD1 might be the D (6 bases). V dropped 8 bases and J dropped 0 bases, with 14 bases sitting between them. The CDR3 extends over 15 amino acids. CDR1 MNHEY and CDR2 SMNVEV come from the germline V gene (reference sequence). As DNA, the CDR3 is TGTGCCAGCGGTAGAGGGGGAATCTCCTACAATGAGCAGTTCTTC. It codes for CASGRGGISYNEQFF.

The chain uses TRBV6-1 and TRBJ2-1; TRBD1 matches 12 bases. V dropped 4 bases and J dropped 6; count of bases not matched to a gene: 7. This CDR3 has 16 amino acids. Germline CDR1 and CDR2: MNHNS and SASEGT. CDR3 residues: CASSGLGQGAINEQFF. For the CDR3, the DNA is TGTGCCAGCAGTGGTTTGGGACAGGGGGCCATCAATGAGCAGTTCTTC.

This chain uses TRBV19 with TRBJ1-2, with D unclear. Germline loops: CDR1 LNHDA, CDR2 SQIVND (reference sequence). CDR3 size: 14 residues. V was cut by 1 base and J by 2 bases, with 8 bases left in between. The CDR3: CASSIVGSNYGYTF. In DNA form, the CDR3 reads TGTGCCAGTAGTATAGTCGGGTCCAACTATGGCTACACCTTC.

This chain connects TRBV18 to TRBJ2-7; possibly TRBD2 for D (5 bases). The germline V and J ends were trimmed by 3 bases and 6 bases, with 15 bases remaining between them. Germline CDR1 is KGHSH and CDR2 is LQKENI. The CDR3 extends over 14 amino acids. The CDR3 spells CASSPRGGSGEQYF. Here the CDR3 DNA reads TGTGCCAGCTCACCCCGGGGTGGCTCCGGCGAGCAGTACTTC.